This T cell receptor beta chain was recorded in a study of cytomegalovirus exposure and HLA in healthy donors. The PCR used 60 Vbeta and 13 Jbeta primers. Clones were read by immunoSEQ multiplex PCR, and TCRdb kept only the in-frame ones, dropping some. The sample contains 200,000 or so clones, roughly 80% of which appear only once. In germline, CDR1 is ENHRY, CDR2 SYGVKD. The CDR3 contains 13 residues. J was trimmed by 6 bases and V by 4 bases; bases with no gene match: 3. Sequences were obtained from PBMCs. This sequence originates from a middle-aged man in good health and CMV-seronegative. The genes are TRBV10-3 and TRBJ1-5, with 7 positions matching TRBD1. In DNA, the CDR3 is TGTGCCATCAGTGCAGGGGACAGTCAGCCCCAGCATTTT. Amino acid sequence: CAISAGDSQPQHF.